The rows below give T cell receptor beta chains drawn from one sample of a study of tumor and adjacent non-tumor tissue in lung cancer. TCRdb itself ran the multiplex PCR reads through MiXCR, one entry per CDR3 protein. Found here are more than 85,000 distinct CDR3 sequences, about 63% of them singletons; the top ten hold 15% to 20%. Source material: distant non-tumor lung tissue. The receptor set was obtained from a man aged 55 to 69 with non-small cell lung cancer. Each CDR3 is given with its conserved first and last residue. Fields, in order: V gene, J gene, D gene, clone size, CDR3 protein, CDR3 DNA. The D gene is left open where the match is weak. Rows may omit the clone size; those that give it use once, few, many or a size class.

TRBV14	TRBJ1-4	.	.	CACSQERTAYEKLLF	TGTGCCTGCAGCCAAGAAAGGACAGCGTATGAAAAACTGTTATTT
TRBV29-1	TRBJ2-5	.	.	CRVAVHQETQHF	TGCCGCGTCGCAGTCCACCAAGAGACCCAGCACTTC
TRBV4-3	TRBJ1-5	.	once	CASSQTVGQVGNQPQHF	TGCGCCAGCAGCCAAACGGTTGGACAAGTAGGCAATCAGCCCCAGCATTTT
TRBV12-3/TRBV12-4	TRBJ2-3	.	many	CASRIPPDTQYF	TGTGCCAGCAGAATACCCCCAGATACGCAGTATTTT
TRBV5-6	TRBJ1-1	.	.	CASRLGQIRTYEAFF	TGTGCCAGCCGCTTGGGGCAGATTCGGACGTATGAAGCTTTCTTT
TRBV11-3	TRBJ2-7	TRBD2	.	CPSRRASGSSYEQYF	TGTCCCAGTAGGAGGGCCAGCGGGAGCTCCTATGAGCAGTACTTC
TRBV6-8	TRBJ1-1	.	.	CASSFDYRAINTEAFF	TGTGCCAGCAGTTTCGACTACAGGGCTATAAACACTGAAGCTTTCTTT
TRBV11-2	TRBJ2-2	.	.	CTSSLDPRIGELFF	TGTACCAGCAGCTTAGATCCGCGGATCGGGGAGCTGTTTTTT
TRBV7-9	TRBJ2-1	.	.	CASSFGSKVDNEQFF	TGTGCCAGCAGCTTTGGATCGAAGGTCGACAATGAGCAGTTCTTC
TRBV6-1	TRBJ1-5	.	.	CASSETSPQPQLF	TGTGCCAGCAGTGAAACCAGCCCTCAGCCCCAGCTTTTT
TRBV20-1	TRBJ2-7	.	few	CSAMSWNGTYEQYF	TGCAGTGCTATGTCGTGGAATGGGACCTACGAGCAGTACTTC
TRBV4-1	TRBJ1-5	.	.	CASSQDHGSNQPKHF	TGCGCCAGCAGCCAAGACCATGGTAGTAATCAGCCCAAGCATTTT
TRBV6-1	TRBJ2-3	.	.	CASSGSTGTQYF	TGTGCCAGCAGTGGCAGTACAGGTACGCAGTATTTT
TRBV7-9	TRBJ1-4	.	few	CASSVDSGGEKLFF	TGTGCCAGCAGTGTAGACAGTGGAGGAGAAAAACTGTTTTTT
TRBV20-1	TRBJ1-5	.	.	CSTWTGHSNQPQHF	TGCAGTACTTGGACGGGGCATAGCAATCAGCCCCAGCATTTT
TRBV6-1	TRBJ1-2	TRBD1	.	CALLIQGTAFGYAF	TGTGCCCTCCTCATACAGGGGACTGCCTTTGGCTACGCCTTC
TRBV4-2	TRBJ2-7	.	once	CASSRSRGGIYEQYF	TGTGCCAGCAGCCGGAGCAGGGGGGGAATCTACGAGCAGTACTTC
TRBV5-1	TRBJ2-2	.	.	CASNLGGNTGELFF	TGCGCCAGCAACTTGGGAGGGAACACCGGGGAGCTGTTTTTT
TRBV6-6	TRBJ1-4	.	.	CASSYGSIGTTNEKLFF	TGTGCCAGCAGTTACGGCTCTATCGGGACAACTAATGAAAAACTGTTTTTT
TRBV2	TRBJ2-5	TRBD2	.	CARWSGGIQETQYF	TGTGCCAGATGGTCGGGGGGGATACAAGAGACCCAGTACTTC
TRBV5-1	TRBJ2-2	.	many	CASSFTGPTGELFF	TGCGCCAGCAGCTTCACAGGGCCCACCGGGGAGCTGTTTTTT
TRBV11-2	TRBJ2-5	.	few	CASSDRLRDGQETQYF	TGTGCCAGCAGCGACCGACTAAGGGATGGGCAAGAGACCCAGTACTTC
TRBV7-9	TRBJ2-7	TRBD1	.	CASSQGGTDRLLFYGQYF	TGTGCAAGCAGCCAAGGCGGCACGGACAGGCTACTATTTTACGGGCAGTACTTC
TRBV13	TRBJ1-6	.	.	CDSSLGGVRLPLHF	TGTGATAGCAGCTTAGGTGGAGTAAGGTTACCCCTCCACTTT
TRBV24-1	TRBJ2-5	TRBD1	.	CATSEGQGNRDTQYF	TGTGCCACCAGTGAGGGACAGGGTAATCGAGATACCCAGTACTTC
TRBV5-1	TRBJ1-5	.	.	CASSLTAVNQPQHF	TGCGCCAGCAGCTTGACCGCCGTTAATCAGCCCCAGCATTTT
TRBV20-1	TRBJ2-1	TRBD2	.	CSASRNSGLPNNEQFF	TGCAGTGCTAGTCGGAATAGCGGGCTCCCAAACAATGAGCAGTTCTTC
TRBV6-2/TRBV6-3	TRBJ2-1	TRBD2	.	CASLLWPAGGPGNEPFF	TGTGCCAGCCTCTTGTGGCCAGCGGGAGGGCCAGGAAATGAGCCGTTCTTC
TRBV6-2/TRBV6-3	TRBJ2-1	.	.	CASTSPWGGYYNDQSF	TGTGCCAGCACATCCCCCTGGGGTGGGTACTACAATGATCAGTCCTTC
TRBV6-1	TRBJ2-5	.	.	CAISEGGSRIRQRARETQYF	TGTGCCATCAGTGAAGGGGGTTCTAGGATTAGACAAAGGGCCCGAGAGACCCAGTACTTC
TRBV7-8	TRBJ2-3	TRBD1	many	CASSYRTGGWGTDTQYF	TGTGCCAGCAGCTACCGGACAGGGGGCTGGGGCACAGATACGCAGTATTTT
TRBV7-9	TRBJ2-1	.	once	CASSPGSRGSSYNEQLF	TGTGCCAGCAGCCCTGGATCTCGAGGGAGCTCCTACAATGAGCAGCTCTTC
TRBV5-1	TRBJ2-2	.	few	CASSLVDTGELFF	TGCGCCAGCAGCTTGGTGGACACCGGGGAGCTGTTTTTT
TRBV11-1	TRBJ2-1	.	.	CISSRRTGSYNEQFF	TGCATCAGCAGTCGTCGGACCGGCTCCTACAATGAGCAGTTCTTC
TRBV11-2	TRBJ2-3	.	once	CASRLLSLSTDTQYF	TGTGCCAGCAGATTACTATCCCTCAGCACAGATACACAGTATTTT
TRBV30	TRBJ2-5	.	.	CALSGPGGLWETQYF	TGTGCCTTGAGTGGCCCAGGGGGGCTGTGGGAGACCCAGTACTTC
TRBV25-1	TRBJ2-1	.	.	CASKPPGPIVGEQFF	TGTGCCAGCAAGCCCCCGGGGCCAATAGTCGGTGAGCAGTTCTTC
TRBV6-1	TRBJ1-5	.	.	CASSEERRRVSYQPQHF	TGTGCCAGCAGTGAAGAGCGGCGGAGGGTGTCTTATCAGCCCCAGCATTTT
TRBV7-9	TRBJ1-4	.	.	CASSLTAGVPFGKLFF	TGTGCCAGCAGCTTAACAGCAGGGGTCCCGTTTGGAAAACTGTTTTTT
TRBV6-2/TRBV6-3	TRBJ2-7	TRBD1	.	CAGSYSGQGASYEQYF	TGTGCGGGCAGTTACTCGGGACAGGGAGCCTCCTACGAGCAGTACTTC
TRBV6-1	TRBJ2-7	TRBD2	many	CASSDQAGSSYEQYF	TGTGCCAGCAGTGATCAAGCGGGGAGTTCCTACGAGCAGTACTTC
TRBV29-1	TRBJ2-1	TRBD2	many	CSVGASSGDYNEQFF	TGCAGCGTTGGGGCATCTAGCGGGGATTACAATGAGCAGTTCTTC
TRBV12-3/TRBV12-4	TRBJ1-1	.	.	CASRATGSIEAFF	TGTGCCAGCAGGGCGACGGGGTCGATTGAAGCTTTCTTT
TRBV5-1	TRBJ2-5	TRBD2	few	CASSSPRTSGRETQYF	TGCGCCAGCAGCTCCCCCAGGACTAGCGGGAGGGAGACCCAGTACTTC
TRBV6-1	TRBJ1-5	.	many	CASTTGGVNQPQHF	TGTGCCAGCACGACGGGTGGGGTAAATCAGCCCCAGCATTTT
TRBV29-1	TRBJ2-1	TRBD2	.	CSVMSSGEAGEQSF	TGCAGCGTTATGTCTAGCGGGGAGGCCGGTGAGCAGTCCTTC
TRBV2	TRBJ1-5	.	few	CASSAGLWQPQHF	TGTGCCAGCAGTGCAGGGTTGTGGCAGCCCCAGCATTTT
TRBV29-1	TRBJ2-7	.	.	CSAQPAGTTYEQYF	TGCAGCGCACAACCCGCCGGGACCACCTACGAGCAGTACTTC